The count of the clone carrying this T cell receptor beta chain is one. This record belongs to a study of cytomegalovirus exposure and HLA in healthy donors. The CDR3 spans 14 residues. Trimming took off 7 bases at V and 6 bases at J, with 18 bases between the two ends. Per germline, CDR1 SEHNR and CDR2 FQNEAQ (reference sequence). PCR used 60 Vbeta primers and 13 Jbeta primers. Generated by immunoSEQ multiplex PCR, the TCRdb table keeps only in-frame clones and is missing some. The profile covers over 150,000 clones, with around 68% appearing a single time and about 2.5% taken by the ten largest. The sequence came from a woman in her 40s in good health and CMV-seropositive. The rearrangement joins TRBV7-9 to TRBJ1-1; unclear D gene. Material: PBMCs. The CDR3 sequence: CASTTDYLASEAFF. CDR3 coding DNA: TGTGCCAGCACCACTGATTACCTCGCCTCTGAAGCTTTCTTT.